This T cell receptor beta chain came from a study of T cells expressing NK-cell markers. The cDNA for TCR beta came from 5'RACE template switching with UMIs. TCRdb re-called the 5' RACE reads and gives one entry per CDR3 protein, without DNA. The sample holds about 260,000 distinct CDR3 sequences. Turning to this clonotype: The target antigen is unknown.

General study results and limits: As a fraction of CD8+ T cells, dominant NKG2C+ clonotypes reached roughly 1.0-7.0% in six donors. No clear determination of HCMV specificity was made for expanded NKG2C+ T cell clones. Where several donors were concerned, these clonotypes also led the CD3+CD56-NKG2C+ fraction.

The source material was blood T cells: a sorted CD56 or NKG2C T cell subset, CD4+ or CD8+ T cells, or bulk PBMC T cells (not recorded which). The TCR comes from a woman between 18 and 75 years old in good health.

CDR3 residues: CASSHPGQGGSEQFF. The genes are TRBV5-4 and TRBJ2-1; TCRdb's assignment of TRBD1 cannot be checked, as there is no DNA. The CDR3 loop spans 15 amino acids. Germline assignment: CDR1 SGHNT and CDR2 YYREEE (reference sequence).